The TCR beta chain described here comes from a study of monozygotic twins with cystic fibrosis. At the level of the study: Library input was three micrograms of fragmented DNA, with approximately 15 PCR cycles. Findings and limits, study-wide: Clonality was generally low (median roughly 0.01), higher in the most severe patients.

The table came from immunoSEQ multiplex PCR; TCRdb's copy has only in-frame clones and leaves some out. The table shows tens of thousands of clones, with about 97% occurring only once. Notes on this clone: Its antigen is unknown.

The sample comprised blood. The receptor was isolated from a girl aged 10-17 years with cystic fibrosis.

This chain's CDR3 is CASSSGQFNSNQPQHF. CDR3 in DNA: TGTGCCAGCAGTTCCGGGCAGTTTAATAGCAATCAGCCCCAGCATTTT. This rearrangement joins TRBV28 to TRBJ1-5; no definite D call. The germline V gene encodes CDR1 MDHEN and CDR2 SYDVKM. With 4 bases removed from V and 0 bases from J, the gap between germline ends came to 13 bases. The CDR3 sequence is 16 residues long. Supplemented by reference TRBV28 and TRBJ1-5, the full variable domain reads DVKVTQSSRYLVKRTGEKVFLECVQDMDHENMFWYRQDPGLGLRLIYFSYDVKMKEKGDIPEGYSVSREKKERFSLILESASTNQTSMYLCASSSGQFNSNQPQHFGDGTRLSIL.